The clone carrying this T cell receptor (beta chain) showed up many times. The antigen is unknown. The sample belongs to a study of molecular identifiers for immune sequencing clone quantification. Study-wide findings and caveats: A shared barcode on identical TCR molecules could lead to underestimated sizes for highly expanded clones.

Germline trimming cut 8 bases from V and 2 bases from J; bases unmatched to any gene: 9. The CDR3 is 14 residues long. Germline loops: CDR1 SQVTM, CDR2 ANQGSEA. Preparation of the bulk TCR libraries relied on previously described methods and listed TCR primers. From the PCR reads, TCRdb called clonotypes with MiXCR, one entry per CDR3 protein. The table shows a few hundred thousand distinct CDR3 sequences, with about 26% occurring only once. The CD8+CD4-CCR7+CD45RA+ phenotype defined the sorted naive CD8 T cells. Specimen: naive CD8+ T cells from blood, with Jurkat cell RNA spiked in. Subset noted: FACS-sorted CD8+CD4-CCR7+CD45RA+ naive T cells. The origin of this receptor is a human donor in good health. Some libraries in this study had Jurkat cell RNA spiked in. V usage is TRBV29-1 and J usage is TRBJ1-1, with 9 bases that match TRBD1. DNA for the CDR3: TGCAGCATTACACAGGGGGCCACAAACACTGAAGCTTTCTTT. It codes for CSITQGATNTEAFF.